Listed below are T cell receptor beta chains from one sample, sequenced in a study of blood T cells in healthy people across ages. TCRdb called the 5' RACE reads again in MiXCR, with one record for every CDR3 protein. The repertoire consists of around 1,500,000 distinct CDR3 sequences, with about 43% occurring once and the leading ten covering 7.9%. The sequencing input was blood. These receptors all stem from a woman under 30 in good health. The CDR3 runs from the conserved cysteine through the conserved F or W. Fields, in order: J gene, D gene, CDR3 length, clone size, V gene, CDR3 DNA, CDR3 protein. The D gene is left open where the match is weak. Size is omitted from some rows. Given values are once, few, many or a class for expanded clones.

TRBJ1-2,TRBD1,16,few,TRBV6-6,TGTGCCAGCAGTCGCCAGACAGGGGTGTATCGCTATGGCTACACCTTC,CASSRQTGVYRYGYTF
TRBJ1-1,.,13,few,TRBV5-1,TGCGCCAGCAGCCTCACAACCGGGACTGAAGCTTTCTTT,CASSLTTGTEAFF
TRBJ2-3,TRBD2,16,few,TRBV7-3,TGTGCCAGCAGCCCTCGTCTAGCGGGGTACACAGATACGCAGTATTTT,CASSPRLAGYTDTQYF
TRBJ1-2,.,12,.,TRBV29-1,TGCAGCGTTGAACAGGGACTCTATGGCTACACCTTC,CSVEQGLYGYTF
TRBJ1-6,.,14,.,TRBV18,TGTGCCAGCTCACGGGTCGGACGGAATTCACCCCTCCACTTT,CASSRVGRNSPLHF
TRBJ2-5,.,19,few,TRBV27,TGTGCCAGCAGTTTAATTAGGTCTGGGAACCCATCCCGACGGGAGACCCAGTACTTC,CASSLIRSGNPSRRETQYF
TRBJ1-4,.,17,.,TRBV7-9,TGTGCCAGCAGACTAGCGGACAGATGTTCAACTAATGAAAAACTGTTTTTT,CASRLADRCSTNEKLFF
TRBJ2-1,TRBD2,18,.,TRBV20-1,TGCAGTGCTAGAGATACTGCTCCGCCGGGGGGGGCCATCAATGAGCAGTTCTTC,CSARDTAPPGGAINEQFF
TRBJ2-5,.,13,.,TRBV3-1,TGTGCCAGCAGCCCCTTACCTGGAGAGACCCAGTACTTC,CASSPLPGETQYF
TRBJ1-2,TRBD1,15,.,TRBV6-4,TGTGCCAGCAGTGACGCGTGGGGGACAGGGGACGGCTACACCTTC,CASSDAWGTGDGYTF
TRBJ2-3,.,14,few,TRBV12-3/TRBV12-4,TGTGCCAGCAGTTTACTTACGAGCACAGATACGCAGTATTTT,CASSLLTSTDTQYF
TRBJ2-7,.,13,many,TRBV5-1,TGCGCCAGCAGCTTGTACAACTCCTACGAGCAGTACTTC,CASSLYNSYEQYF
TRBJ2-1,.,14,.,TRBV12-3/TRBV12-4,TGTGCCAGCAGTAGTCGGGACACTTACAATGAGCAGTTCTTC,CASSSRDTYNEQFF
TRBJ2-5,.,15,.,TRBV24-1,TGTGCCACCAGTGACCTCCGGAGTGGGGGTCAGACCCAGTACTTC,CATSDLRSGGQTQYF
TRBJ2-7,.,12,.,TRBV7-9,TGTGCCAGCAGCCGGACAGTGCAAGAGCAGTACTTC,CASSRTVQEQYF
TRBJ2-3,TRBD1,16,few,TRBV28,TGTGCCAGCAACCTTATACGGGACAGGGGTTCAGATACGCAGTATTTT,CASNLIRDRGSDTQYF
TRBJ2-1,TRBD1,17,few,TRBV12-5,TGTGCTAGTGGTACTGCCCCCGGGACAGAGACCTACAATGAGCAGTTCTTC,CASGTAPGTETYNEQFF
TRBJ1-4,.,12,.,TRBV20-1,TGCAGTGCTACGGACATGGCCAAAAAACTGTTTTTT,CSATDMAKKLFF
TRBJ2-3,.,14,many,TRBV4-2,TGTGCCAGCAGCCAAGACCTCGGGGGACATACGCAGTATTTT,CASSQDLGGHTQYF
TRBJ1-6,TRBD1,15,.,TRBV12-3/TRBV12-4,TGTGCCAGCAGCGACAGGGGTTTAGGAAATTCACCCCCCCACTTT,CASSDRGLGNSPPHF
TRBJ2-2,TRBD2,16,few,TRBV6-6,TGTGCCAGCAGCACGACTAGCCGTGCGAACACCGGGGAGCTGTTTTTT,CASSTTSRANTGELFF
TRBJ2-1,.,12,.,TRBV10-3,TGTGCCACGTCGGACAGAAACTACGAGCAGTTCTTC,CATSDRNYEQFF
TRBJ2-7,.,15,.,TRBV6-5,TGTGCCAGCAGCCGACCCCAGGGGAATTACAATGAGCAGTACTTC,CASSRPQGNYNEQYF
TRBJ2-1,.,12,.,TRBV10-3,TGTGCCATCAGTAAATCCTACAATGAGCAGTTCTTC,CAISKSYNEQFF
TRBJ2-3,TRBD2,17,few,TRBV10-3,TGTGCCATCAGTGACCCGGTGAAGCGGGAGTTCACAGATACGCAGTATTTT,CAISDPVKREFTDTQYF